This T cell receptor (beta chain) is from a study of graft-versus-host responses after intestinal transplantation. Germline CDR1 reads SGHRS; CDR2 reads YFSETQ. Trimming at V came to 0 bases and at J to 5 bases, leaving 7 bases not matched to a gene. The CDR3 has 15 amino acids. A remark on this clone: The antigen is unknown.

The data were produced by immunoSEQ multiplex PCR, yet TCRdb's version contains in-frame clones alone and is incomplete. Among about 82,000 clones, approximately 89% were seen once, and the ten largest hold approximately 0.3%. The sample consisted of unstimulated CD4+ T cells sorted from spleen or lymph node cells, taken before transplant. V and J are TRBV5-1 and TRBJ1-2; 7 bases match TRBD1. The sequence derives from a human donor who was the organ donor for an intestinal transplant. The CDR3 protein is CASSLGQGIAYGYTF. The CDR3 coding sequence is TGCGCCAGCAGCTTGGGACAGGGAATTGCGTATGGCTACACCTTC.